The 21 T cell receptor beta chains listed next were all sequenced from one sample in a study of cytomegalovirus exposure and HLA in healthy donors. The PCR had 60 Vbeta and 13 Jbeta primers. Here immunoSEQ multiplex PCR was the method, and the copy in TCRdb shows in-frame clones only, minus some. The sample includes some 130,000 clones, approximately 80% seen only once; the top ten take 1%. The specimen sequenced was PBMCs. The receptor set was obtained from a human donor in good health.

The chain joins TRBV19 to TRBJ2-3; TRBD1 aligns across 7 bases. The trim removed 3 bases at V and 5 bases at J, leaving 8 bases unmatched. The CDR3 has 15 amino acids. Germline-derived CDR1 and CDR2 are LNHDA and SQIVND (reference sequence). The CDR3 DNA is TGTGCCAGTAGTATGAGCCCCGGGACAGTAGATACGCAGTATTTT. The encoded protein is CASSMSPGTVDTQYF.

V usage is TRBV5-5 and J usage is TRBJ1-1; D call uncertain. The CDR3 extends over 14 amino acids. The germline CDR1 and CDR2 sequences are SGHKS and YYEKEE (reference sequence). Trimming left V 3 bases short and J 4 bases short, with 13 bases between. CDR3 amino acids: CASSSGSRGTEAFF. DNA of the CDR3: TGTGCCAGCAGCTCCGGGTCCCGGGGCACTGAAGCTTTCTTT.

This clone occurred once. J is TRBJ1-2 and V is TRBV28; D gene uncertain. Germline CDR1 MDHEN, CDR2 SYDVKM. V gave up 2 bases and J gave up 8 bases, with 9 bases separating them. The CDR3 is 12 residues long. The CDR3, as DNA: TGTGCCAGCAGTTTACCCCTTACAGGCTACACCTTC. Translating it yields CASSLPLTGYTF.

The chain's CDR3 is CASSLGVVGQPQHF. CDR3 sequence (DNA): TGTGCCAGCAGCTTAGGTGTGGTCGGTCAGCCCCAGCATTTT. The chain links TRBV7-8 to TRBJ1-5; unclear D gene. V lost 1 base, J lost 6 bases, and 10 bases lay in between. The germline gives CDR1 SGHVS, CDR2 FQNEAQ. The CDR3 totals 14 residues.

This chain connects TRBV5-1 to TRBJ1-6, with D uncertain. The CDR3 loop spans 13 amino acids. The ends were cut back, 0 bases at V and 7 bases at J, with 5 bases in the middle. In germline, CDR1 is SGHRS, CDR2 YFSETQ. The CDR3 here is CASSLARNSPLHF. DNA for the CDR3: TGCGCCAGCAGCTTGGCGAGGAATTCACCCCTCCACTTT.

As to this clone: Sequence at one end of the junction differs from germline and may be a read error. DNA for the CDR3: TGTTCCAGCAGCCCCGGGACAGGGATCACAGATACGCAGTATTTT. Translation: CSSSPGTGITDTQYF. The chain carries TRBV7-9 and TRBJ2-3; TRBD1 matches at 9 bases. Looked up from germline, CDR1 is SEHNR and CDR2 is FQNEAQ (reference sequence). This CDR3 has 15 residues.

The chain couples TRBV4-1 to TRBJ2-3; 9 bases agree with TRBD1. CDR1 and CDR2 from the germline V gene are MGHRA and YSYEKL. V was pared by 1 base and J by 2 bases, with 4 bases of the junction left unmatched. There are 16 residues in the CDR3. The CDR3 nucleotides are TGCGCCAGCAGCCAAGGGGACAGGGCGTACACAGATACGCAGTATTTT. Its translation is CASSQGDRAYTDTQYF.

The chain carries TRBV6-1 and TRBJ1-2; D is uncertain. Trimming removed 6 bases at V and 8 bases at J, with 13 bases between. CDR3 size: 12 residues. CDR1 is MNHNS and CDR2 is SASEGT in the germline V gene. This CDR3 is CASSQAGFGYTF. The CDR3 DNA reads TGTGCCAGCAGCCAGGCGGGGTTCGGCTACACCTTC.

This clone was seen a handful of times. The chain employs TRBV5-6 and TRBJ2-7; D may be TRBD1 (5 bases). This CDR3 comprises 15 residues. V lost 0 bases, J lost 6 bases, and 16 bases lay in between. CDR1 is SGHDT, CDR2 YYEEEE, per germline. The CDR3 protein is CASSLEARALSEQYF. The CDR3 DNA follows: TGTGCCAGCAGCTTGGAGGCCAGGGCATTAAGCGAGCAGTACTTC.

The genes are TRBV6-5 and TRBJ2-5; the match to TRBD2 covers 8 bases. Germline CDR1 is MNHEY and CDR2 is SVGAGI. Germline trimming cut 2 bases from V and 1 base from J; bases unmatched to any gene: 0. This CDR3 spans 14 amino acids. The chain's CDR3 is CASSYAGGQETQYF. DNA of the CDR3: TGTGCCAGCAGTTACGCGGGGGGCCAAGAGACCCAGTACTTC.

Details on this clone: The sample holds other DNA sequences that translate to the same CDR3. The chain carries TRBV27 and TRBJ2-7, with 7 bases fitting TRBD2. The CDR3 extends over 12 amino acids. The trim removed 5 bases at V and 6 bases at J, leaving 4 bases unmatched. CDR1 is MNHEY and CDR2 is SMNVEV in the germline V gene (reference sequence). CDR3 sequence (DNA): TGTGCCAGCAGTATAGGGAGGGGCGAGCAGTACTTC. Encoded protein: CASSIGRGEQYF.

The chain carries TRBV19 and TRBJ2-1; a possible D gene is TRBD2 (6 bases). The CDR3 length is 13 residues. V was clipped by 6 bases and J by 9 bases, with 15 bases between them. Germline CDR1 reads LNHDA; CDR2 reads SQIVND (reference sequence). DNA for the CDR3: TGTGCCAGTAGCCGAGCGGGCCGTGGTGAGCAGTTCTTC. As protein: CASSRAGRGEQFF. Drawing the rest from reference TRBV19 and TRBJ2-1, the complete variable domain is DGGITQSPKYLFRKEGQNVTLSCEQNLNHDAMYWYRQDPGQGLRLIYYSQIVNDFQKGDIAEGYSVSREKKESFPLTVTSAQKNPTAFYLCASSRAGRGEQFFGPGTRLTVL.

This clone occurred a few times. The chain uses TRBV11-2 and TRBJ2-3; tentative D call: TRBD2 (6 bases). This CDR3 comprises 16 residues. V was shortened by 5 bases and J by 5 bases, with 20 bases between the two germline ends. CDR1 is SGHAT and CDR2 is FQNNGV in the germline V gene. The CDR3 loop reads CASSPTGGIRGDTQYF. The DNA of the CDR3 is TGTGCCAGCAGCCCAACTGGGGGGATCCGTGGAGATACGCAGTATTTT.

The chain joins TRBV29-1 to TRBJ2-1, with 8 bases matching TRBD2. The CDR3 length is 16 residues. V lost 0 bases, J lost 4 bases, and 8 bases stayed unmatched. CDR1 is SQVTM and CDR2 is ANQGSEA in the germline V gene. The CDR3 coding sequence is TGCAGCGTTGAAGAGGAAGGAGCGGGGGTTTACAATGAGCAGTTCTTC. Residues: CSVEEEGAGVYNEQFF.

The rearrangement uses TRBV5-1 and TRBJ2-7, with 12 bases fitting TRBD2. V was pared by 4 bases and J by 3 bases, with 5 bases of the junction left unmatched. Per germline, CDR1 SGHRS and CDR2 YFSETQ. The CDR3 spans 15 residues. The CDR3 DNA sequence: TGCGCCAGCAGCAGGACTAGCGGGATCCGCTACGAGCAGTACTTC. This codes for CASSRTSGIRYEQYF.

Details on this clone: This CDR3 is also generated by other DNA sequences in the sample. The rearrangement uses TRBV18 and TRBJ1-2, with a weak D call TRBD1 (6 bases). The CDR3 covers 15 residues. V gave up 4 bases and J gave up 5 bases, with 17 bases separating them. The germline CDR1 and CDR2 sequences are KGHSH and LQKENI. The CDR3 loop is CASSQSEDSYYGYTF. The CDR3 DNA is TGTGCCAGCTCACAAAGTGAGGACAGTTATTATGGCTACACCTTC.

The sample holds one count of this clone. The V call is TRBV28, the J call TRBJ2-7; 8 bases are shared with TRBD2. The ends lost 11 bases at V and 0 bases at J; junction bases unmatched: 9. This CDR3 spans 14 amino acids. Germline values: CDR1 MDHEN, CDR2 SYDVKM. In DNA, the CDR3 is TGTGCCGCCCGGGGGGGACACTTCTCCTACGAGCAGTACTTC. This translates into CAARGGHFSYEQYF.

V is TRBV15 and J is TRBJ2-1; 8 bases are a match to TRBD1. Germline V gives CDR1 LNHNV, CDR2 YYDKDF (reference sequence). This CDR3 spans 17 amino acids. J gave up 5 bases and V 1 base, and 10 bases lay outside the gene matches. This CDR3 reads CATSRARQGASHNEQFF. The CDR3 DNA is TGTGCCACCAGCAGAGCGCGTCAGGGGGCGAGTCACAATGAGCAGTTCTTC.

CDR3 loop: CASSPSTSGEQFF. CDR3 nucleotides: TGTGCCAGCAGCCCTTCGACTAGCGGGGAGCAGTTCTTC. This rearrangement joins TRBV7-3 to TRBJ2-1, with 10 bases that match TRBD2. Germline V gene sequence: CDR1 SGHTA, CDR2 FQGTGA. Trimming removed 5 bases from V and 10 bases from J; junction bases left unmatched: 5. CDR3 length: 13 residues.

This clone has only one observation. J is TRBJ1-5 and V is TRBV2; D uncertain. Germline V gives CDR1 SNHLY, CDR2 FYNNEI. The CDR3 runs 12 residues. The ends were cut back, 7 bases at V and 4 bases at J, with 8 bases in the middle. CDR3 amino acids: CASNSQNQPQHF. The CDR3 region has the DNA TGTGCCAGCAACAGCCAAAATCAGCCCCAGCATTTT.

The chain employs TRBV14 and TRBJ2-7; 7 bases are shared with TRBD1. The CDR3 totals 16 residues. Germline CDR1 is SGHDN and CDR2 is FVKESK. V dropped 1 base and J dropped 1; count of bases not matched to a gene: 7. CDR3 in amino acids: CASSQGVGTASYEQYF. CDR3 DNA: TGTGCCAGCAGCCAAGGCGTCGGGACAGCTTCCTACGAGCAGTACTTC.